This T cell receptor (beta chain) was sequenced during a study of blood T cell repertoires in COVID-19. The overall study: Samples of COVID-19 (acute and convalescent) were obtained from the United States, Italy and Spain. From T cells, B-cell-depleted T cells, or PBMCs came the material, which was cDNA or gDNA.

Trimming stripped 3 bases from V and 7 bases from J, with 15 bases between. The CDR3 has 15 amino acids. Germline V gene data show CDR1 as SNHLY and CDR2 as FYNNEI. Original processing notes: Nucleated cell counts were estimated from reference gene primer amplification. The repertoire was sequenced with immunoSEQ multiplex PCR; TCRdb's copy has only in-frame clones and lacks some. V and J calls and clone size are as listed in that table; D and trimming were resolved from the DNA. Of fewer than 200,000 clones listed, under 90% were seen once; the top ten hold 6% to 8.5%. The source material was peripheral blood. The source of this sequence is a man aged 55-75 years with acute or convalescent COVID-19. The chain recombines TRBV2 with TRBJ1-4, with unresolved D. The DNA for the CDR3 is TGTGCCAGCAGTGACACCGAAAAGCGGATTGAAAAACTGTTTTTT. This codes for CASSDTEKRIEKLFF.